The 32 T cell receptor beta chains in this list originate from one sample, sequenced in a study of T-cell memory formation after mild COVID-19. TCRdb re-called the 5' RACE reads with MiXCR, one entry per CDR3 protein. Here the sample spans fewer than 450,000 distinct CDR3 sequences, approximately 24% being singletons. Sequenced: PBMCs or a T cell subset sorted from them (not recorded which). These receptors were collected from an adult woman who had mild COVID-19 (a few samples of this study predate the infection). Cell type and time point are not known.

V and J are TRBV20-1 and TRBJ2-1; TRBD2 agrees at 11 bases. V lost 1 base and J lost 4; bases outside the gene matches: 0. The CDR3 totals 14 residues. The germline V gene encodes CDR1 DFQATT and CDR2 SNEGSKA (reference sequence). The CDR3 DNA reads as TGCAGTGCTAGAGGACTAGCGGGATACAATGAGCAGTTCTTC. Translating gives CSARGLAGYNEQFF.

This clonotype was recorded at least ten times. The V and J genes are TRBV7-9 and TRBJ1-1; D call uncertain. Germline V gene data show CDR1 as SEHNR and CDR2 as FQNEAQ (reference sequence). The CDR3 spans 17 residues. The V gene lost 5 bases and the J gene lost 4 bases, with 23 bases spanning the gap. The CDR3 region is CASSPHTSDFGLTEAFF. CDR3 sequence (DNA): TGTGCCAGCAGCCCCCATACCTCAGACTTCGGGCTCACTGAAGCTTTCTTT.

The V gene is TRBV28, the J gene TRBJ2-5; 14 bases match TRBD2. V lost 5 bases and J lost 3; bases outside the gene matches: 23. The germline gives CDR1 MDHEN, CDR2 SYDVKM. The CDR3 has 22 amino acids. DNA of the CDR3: TGTGCCAGCAGTCCCGGGACTAGCGGGAGTATTCTCCCCTTGCCTTCTGAAGAGACCCAGTACTTC. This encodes CASSPGTSGSILPLPSEETQYF.

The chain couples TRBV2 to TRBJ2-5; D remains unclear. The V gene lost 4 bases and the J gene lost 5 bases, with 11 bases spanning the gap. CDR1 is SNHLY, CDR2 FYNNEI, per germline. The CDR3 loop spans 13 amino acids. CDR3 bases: TGTGCCAGCAGTGCCGAATCCTACGAGACCCAGTACTTC. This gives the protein CASSAESYETQYF.

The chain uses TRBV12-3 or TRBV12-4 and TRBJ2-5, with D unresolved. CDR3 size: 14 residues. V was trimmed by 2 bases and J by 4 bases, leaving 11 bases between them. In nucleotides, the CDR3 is TGTGCCAGCAGTTTATTTCTAGGTGGAGAGACCCAGTACTTC. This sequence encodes CASSLFLGGETQYF.

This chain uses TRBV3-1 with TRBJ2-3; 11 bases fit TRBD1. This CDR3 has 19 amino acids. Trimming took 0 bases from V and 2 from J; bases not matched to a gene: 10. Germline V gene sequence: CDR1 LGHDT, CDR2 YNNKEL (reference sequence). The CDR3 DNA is TGTGCCAGCAGCCAAGAACCCATTTTGGACAGGGGGCTCACAGATACGCAGTATTTT. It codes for CASSQEPILDRGLTDTQYF.

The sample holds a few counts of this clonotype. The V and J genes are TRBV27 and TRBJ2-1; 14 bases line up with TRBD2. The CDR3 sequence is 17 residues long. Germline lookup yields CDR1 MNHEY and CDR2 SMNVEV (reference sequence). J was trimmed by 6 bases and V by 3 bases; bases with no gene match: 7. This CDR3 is CASSFYGTSGRGNEQFF. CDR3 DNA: TGTGCCAGCAGTTTTTACGGGACTAGCGGGAGAGGCAATGAGCAGTTCTTC.

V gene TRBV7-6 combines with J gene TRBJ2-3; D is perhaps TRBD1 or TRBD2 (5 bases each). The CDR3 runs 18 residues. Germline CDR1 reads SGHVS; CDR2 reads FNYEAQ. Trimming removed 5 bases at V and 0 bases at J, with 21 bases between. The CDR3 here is CASSKGAGTLLSTDTQYF. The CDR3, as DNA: TGTGCCAGCAGCAAAGGGGCAGGGACGCTGTTGAGCACAGATACGCAGTATTTT.

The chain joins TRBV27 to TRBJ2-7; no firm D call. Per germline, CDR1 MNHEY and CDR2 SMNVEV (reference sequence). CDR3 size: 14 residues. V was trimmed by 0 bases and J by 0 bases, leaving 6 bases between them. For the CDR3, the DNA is TGTGCCAGCAGTTTATCCCCCTCCTCCTACGAGCAGTACTTC. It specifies CASSLSPSSYEQYF.

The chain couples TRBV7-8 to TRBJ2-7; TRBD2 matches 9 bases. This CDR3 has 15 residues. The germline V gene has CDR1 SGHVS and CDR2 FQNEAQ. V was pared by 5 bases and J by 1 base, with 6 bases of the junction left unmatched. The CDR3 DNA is TGTGCCAGCAGCGGAGGGACTAGCTCTTCCTACGAGCAGTACTTC. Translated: CASSGGTSSSYEQYF.

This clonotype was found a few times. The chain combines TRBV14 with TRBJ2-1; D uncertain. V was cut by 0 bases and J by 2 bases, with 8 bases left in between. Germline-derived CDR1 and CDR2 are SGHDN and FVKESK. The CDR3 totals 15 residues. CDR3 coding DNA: TGTGCCAGCAGCCAAGAGTACGGTGCCTACAATGAGCAGTTCTTC. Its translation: CASSQEYGAYNEQFF.

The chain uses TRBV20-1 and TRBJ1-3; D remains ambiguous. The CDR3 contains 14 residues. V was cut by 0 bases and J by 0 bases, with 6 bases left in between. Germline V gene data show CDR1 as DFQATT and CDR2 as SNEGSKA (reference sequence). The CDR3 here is CSARDASSGNTIYF. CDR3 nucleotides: TGCAGTGCTAGAGACGCAAGCTCTGGAAACACCATATATTTT.

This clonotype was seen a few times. The CDR3 DNA reads as TGCAGTGCTACTGCGGGACTTGGTACCGCCCTCAGCTCCTACGAGCAGTACTTC. It encodes CSATAGLGTALSSYEQYF. This chain connects TRBV20-1 to TRBJ2-7; TRBD2 is a possible D gene (6 bases). This CDR3 is built from 18 residues. Trimming cost V 4 bases and J 0 bases, with 25 bases left between them. Germline CDR1 and CDR2: DFQATT and SNEGSKA (reference sequence).

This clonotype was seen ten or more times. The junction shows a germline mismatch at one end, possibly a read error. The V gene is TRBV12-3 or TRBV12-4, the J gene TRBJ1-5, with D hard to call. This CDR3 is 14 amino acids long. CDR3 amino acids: CASSLGNSNQPQHF. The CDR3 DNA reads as TGTGCCAGCAGCTTAGGGAATAGCAATCAGCCCCAGCATTTT.

The CDR3 here is CASSQKTGTGKANYGYTF. The CDR3, as DNA: TGTGCCAGCAGCCAAAAAACCGGGACAGGTAAAGCTAACTATGGCTACACCTTC. The gene calls are TRBV4-2 and TRBJ1-2; 8 nucleotides line up with TRBD1. In germline, CDR1 is LGHNA, CDR2 YNFKEQ. The CDR3 has 18 residues. With 2 bases clipped from V and 0 bases from J, the junction kept 11 bases outside the gene matches.

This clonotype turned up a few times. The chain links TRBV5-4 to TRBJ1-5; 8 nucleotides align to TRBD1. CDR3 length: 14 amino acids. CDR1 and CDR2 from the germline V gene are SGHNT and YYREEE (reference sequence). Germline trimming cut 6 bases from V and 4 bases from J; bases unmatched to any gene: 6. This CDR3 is CASNQGQDNQPQHF. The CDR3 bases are TGTGCCAGCAACCAGGGACAGGATAATCAGCCCCAGCATTTT.

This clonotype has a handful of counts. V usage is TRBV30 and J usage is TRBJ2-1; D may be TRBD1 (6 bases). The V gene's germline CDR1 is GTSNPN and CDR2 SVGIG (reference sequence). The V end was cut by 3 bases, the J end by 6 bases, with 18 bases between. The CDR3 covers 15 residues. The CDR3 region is CAWRTTGRKVNEQFF. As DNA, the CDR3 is TGTGCCTGGAGGACGACAGGCCGAAAGGTCAATGAGCAGTTCTTC.

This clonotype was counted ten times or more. CDR3 amino acids: CASSLTGTEAFF. As DNA, the CDR3 is TGCGCCAGCAGCTTGACAGGGACTGAAGCTTTCTTT. This chain links TRBV5-1 with TRBJ1-1, with D maybe TRBD1 (6 bases). Deletions cut 1 base from V and 5 bases from J, with 6 bases between. CDR3 size: 12 residues. Germline CDR1 is SGHRS and CDR2 is YFSETQ.

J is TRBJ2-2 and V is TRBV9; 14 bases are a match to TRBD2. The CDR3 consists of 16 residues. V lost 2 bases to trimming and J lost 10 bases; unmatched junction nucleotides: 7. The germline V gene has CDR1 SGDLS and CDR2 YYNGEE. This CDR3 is CASSVGLAGGREELFF. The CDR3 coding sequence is TGTGCCAGCAGCGTCGGACTAGCGGGAGGTAGGGAGGAGCTGTTTTTT.

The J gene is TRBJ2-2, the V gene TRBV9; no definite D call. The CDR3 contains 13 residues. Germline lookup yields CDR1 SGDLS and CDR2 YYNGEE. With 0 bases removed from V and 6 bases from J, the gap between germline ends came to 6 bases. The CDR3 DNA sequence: TGTGCCAGCAGCGTAGATGCCCCCGGGGAGCTGTTTTTT. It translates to CASSVDAPGELFF.

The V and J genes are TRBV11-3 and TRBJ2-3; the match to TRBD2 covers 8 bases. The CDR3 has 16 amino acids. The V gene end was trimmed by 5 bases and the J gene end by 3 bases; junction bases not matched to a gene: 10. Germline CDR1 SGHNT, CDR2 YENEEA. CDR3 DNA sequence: TGTGCCAGCAGCCCGCGGGAAGCGGGAGCGACAGATACGCAGTATTTT. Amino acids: CASSPREAGATDTQYF.

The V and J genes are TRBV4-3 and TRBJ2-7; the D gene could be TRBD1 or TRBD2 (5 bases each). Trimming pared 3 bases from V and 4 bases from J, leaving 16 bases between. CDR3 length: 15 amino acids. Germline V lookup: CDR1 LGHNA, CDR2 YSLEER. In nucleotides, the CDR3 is TGCGCCAGCAGCCAGAGCCGGGACGCCAATTACGAGCAGTACTTC. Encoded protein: CASSQSRDANYEQYF.

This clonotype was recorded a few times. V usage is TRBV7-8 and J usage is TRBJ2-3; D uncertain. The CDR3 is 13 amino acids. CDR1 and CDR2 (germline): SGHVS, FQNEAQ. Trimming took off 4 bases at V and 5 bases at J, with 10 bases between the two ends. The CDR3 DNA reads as TGTGCCAGCAGCTCGCCTTTTAAAGATACGCAGTATTTT. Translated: CASSSPFKDTQYF.

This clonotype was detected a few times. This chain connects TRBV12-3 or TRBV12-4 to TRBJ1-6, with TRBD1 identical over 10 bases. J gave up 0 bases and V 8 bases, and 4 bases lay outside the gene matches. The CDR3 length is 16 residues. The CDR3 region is CASAGQGSSYNSPLHF. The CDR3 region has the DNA TGTGCCAGCGCGGGACAGGGGAGCTCCTATAATTCACCCCTCCACTTT.

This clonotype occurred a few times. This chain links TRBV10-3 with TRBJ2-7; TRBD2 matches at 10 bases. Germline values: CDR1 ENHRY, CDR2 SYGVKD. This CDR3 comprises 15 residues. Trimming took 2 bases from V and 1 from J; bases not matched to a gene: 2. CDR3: CAISERTSGSYEQYF. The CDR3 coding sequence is TGTGCCATCAGTGAGAGGACTAGCGGATCCTACGAGCAGTACTTC.

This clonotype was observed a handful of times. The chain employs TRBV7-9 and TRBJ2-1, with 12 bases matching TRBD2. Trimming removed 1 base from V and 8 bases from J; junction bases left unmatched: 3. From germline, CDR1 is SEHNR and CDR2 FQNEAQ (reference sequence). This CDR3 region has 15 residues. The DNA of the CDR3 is TGTGCCAGCAGCTTAGGACTAGCGGGAGCAGATGAGCAGTTCTTC. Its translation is CASSLGLAGADEQFF.

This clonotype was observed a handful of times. The CDR3 region has the DNA TGTGCCAGCACGTGGGTGTCGGGGGACACCGGGGAGCTGTTTTTT. This codes for CASTWVSGDTGELFF. The rearrangement joins TRBV3-1 to TRBJ2-2; tentatively, D is TRBD2 (6 bases). Germline values: CDR1 LGHDT, CDR2 YNNKEL (reference sequence). The CDR3 spans 15 residues. Trimming removed 7 bases at V and 3 bases at J, with 15 bases between.

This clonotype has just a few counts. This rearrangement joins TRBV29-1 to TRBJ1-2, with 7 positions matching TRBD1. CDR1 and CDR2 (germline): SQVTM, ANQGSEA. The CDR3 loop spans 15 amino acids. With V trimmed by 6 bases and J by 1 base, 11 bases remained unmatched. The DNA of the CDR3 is TGCAGCGTGGCGGGACAGAGGTTTGGTAACTATGGCTACACCTTC. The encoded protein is CSVAGQRFGNYGYTF. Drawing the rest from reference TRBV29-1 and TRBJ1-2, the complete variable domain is SAVISQKPSRDICQRGTSLTIQCQVDSQVTMMFWYRQQPGQSLTLIATANQGSEATYESGFVIDKFPISRPNLTFSTLTVSNMSPEDSSIYLCSVAGQRFGNYGYTFGSGTRLTVV.

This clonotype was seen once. In nucleotides, the CDR3 is TGCAGCGCCTCCCCGGGGACTAGCGGGAGACCCTCCTCACTTCGGGCTGAGCAGTTCTTC. It translates to CSASPGTSGRPSSLRAEQFF. The chain carries TRBV29-1 and TRBJ2-1; TRBD2 agrees at 14 bases. Germline trimming cut 7 bases from V and 9 bases from J; bases unmatched to any gene: 26. This CDR3 has 20 residues. CDR1 SQVTM and CDR2 ANQGSEA come from the germline V gene.

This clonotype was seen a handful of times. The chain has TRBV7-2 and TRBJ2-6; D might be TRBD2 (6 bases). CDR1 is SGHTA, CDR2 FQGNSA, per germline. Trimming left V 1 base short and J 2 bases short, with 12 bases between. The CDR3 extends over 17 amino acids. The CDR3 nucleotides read TGTGCCAGCAGCTTAGGGAGGGGATCAGCTGGGGCCAACGTCCTGACTTTC. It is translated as CASSLGRGSAGANVLTF.

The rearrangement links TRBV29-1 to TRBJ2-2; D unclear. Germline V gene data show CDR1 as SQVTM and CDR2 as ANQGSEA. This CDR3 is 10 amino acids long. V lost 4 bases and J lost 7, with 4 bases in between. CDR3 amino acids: CSVVFGELFF. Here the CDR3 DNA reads TGCAGCGTTGTTTTCGGGGAGCTGTTTTTT.

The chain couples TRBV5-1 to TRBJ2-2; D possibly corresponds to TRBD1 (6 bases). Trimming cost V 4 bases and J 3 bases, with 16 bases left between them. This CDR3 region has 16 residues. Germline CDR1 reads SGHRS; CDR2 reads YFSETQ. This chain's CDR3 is CASSATTGSDTGELFF. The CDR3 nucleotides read TGCGCCAGCAGCGCAACAACAGGGTCGGACACCGGGGAGCTGTTTTTT.